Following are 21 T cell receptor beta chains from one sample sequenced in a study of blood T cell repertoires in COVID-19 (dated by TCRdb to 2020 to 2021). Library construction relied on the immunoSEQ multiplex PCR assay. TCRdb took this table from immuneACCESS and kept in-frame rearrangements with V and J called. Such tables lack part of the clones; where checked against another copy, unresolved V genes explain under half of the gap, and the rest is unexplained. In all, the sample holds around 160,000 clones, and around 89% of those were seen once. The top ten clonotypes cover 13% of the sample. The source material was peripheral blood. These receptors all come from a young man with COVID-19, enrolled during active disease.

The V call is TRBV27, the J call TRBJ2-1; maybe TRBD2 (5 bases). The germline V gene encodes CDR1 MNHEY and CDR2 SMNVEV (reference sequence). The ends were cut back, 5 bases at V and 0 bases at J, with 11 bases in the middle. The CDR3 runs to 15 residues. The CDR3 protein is CASSPRRYSYNEQFF. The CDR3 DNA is TGTGCCAGCAGTCCCAGGAGGTACTCCTACAATGAGCAGTTCTTC.

CDR3 nucleotides: TGTGCCAGCAGCTTAGGGACAGGCACCGGGGAGCTGTTTTTT. This translates into CASSLGTGTGELFF. The chain carries TRBV7-2 and TRBJ2-2, with TRBD1 matching over 7 bases. The V segment lost 1 base and the J segment 4 bases; nucleotides outside the gene matches: 0. Germline values: CDR1 SGHTA, CDR2 FQGNSA. The CDR3 spans 14 residues.

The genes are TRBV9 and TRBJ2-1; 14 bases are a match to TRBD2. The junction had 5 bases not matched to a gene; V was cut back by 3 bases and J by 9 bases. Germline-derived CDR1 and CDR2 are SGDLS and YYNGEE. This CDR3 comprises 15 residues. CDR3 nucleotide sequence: TGTGCCAGCAGCGCGGGACTAGCGGGAGAGGTTGAGCAGTTCTTC. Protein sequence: CASSAGLAGEVEQFF.

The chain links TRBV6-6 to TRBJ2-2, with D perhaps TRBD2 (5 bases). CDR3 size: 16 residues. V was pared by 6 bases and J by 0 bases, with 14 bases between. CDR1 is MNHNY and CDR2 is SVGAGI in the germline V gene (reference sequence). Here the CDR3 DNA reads TGTGCCAGCAGCACTTCGAGGGTGTCGAACACCGGGGAGCTGTTTTTT. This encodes CASSTSRVSNTGELFF.

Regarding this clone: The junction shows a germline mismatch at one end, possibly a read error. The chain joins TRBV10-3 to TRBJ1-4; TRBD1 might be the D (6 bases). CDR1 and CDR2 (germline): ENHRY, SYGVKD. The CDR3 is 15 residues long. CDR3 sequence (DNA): TGTGCCATCAGTGAGTCGGGGGCAACTAATGAAAAACTGCTTTTT. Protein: CAISESGATNEKLLF.

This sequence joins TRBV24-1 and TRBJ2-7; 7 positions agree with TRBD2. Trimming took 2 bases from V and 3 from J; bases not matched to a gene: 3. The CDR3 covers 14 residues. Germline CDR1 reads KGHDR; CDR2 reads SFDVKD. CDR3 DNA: TGTGCCACCAGTGATTCGGCTAGCGGCTACGAGCAGTACTTC. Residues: CATSDSASGYEQYF.

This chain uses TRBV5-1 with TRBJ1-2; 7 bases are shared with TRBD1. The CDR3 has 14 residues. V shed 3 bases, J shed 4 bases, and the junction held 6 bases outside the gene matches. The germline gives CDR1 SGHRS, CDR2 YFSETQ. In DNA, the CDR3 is TGCGCCAGCAGCTCGGAGTCAGGGGGCTATGGCTACACCTTC. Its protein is CASSSESGGYGYTF.

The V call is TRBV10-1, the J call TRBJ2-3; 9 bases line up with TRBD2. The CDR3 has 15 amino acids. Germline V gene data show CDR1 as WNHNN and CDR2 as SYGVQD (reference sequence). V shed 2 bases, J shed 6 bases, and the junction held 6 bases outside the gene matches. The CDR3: CASSELSGRPDTQYF. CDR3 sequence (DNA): TGCGCCAGCAGTGAGCTCAGCGGGAGGCCTGATACGCAGTATTTT.

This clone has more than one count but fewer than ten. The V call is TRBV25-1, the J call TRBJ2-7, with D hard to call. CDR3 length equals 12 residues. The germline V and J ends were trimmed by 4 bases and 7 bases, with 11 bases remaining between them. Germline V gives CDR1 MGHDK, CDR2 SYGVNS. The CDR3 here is CASSAGSREQYF. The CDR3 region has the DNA TGTGCCAGCAGTGCAGGATCACGAGAGCAGTACTTC.

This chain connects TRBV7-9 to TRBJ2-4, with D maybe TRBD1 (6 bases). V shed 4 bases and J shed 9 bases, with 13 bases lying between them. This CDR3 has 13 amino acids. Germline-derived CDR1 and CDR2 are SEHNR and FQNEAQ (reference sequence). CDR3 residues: CASSSRGLIIQYF. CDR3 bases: TGTGCCAGCAGCTCAAGGGGGTTGATCATTCAGTACTTC. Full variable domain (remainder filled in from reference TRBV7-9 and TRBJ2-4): DTGVSQNPRHKITKRGQNVTFRCDPISEHNRLYWYRQTLGQGPEFLTYFQNEAQLEKSRLLSDRFSAERPKGSFSTLEIQRTEQGDSAMYLCASSSRGLIIQYFGAGTRLSVL.

The CDR3 here is CASSHGQGNEKLFF. CDR3 nucleotide sequence: TGTGCCAGCAGCCACGGACAGGGAAATGAAAAACTGTTTTTT. The genes are TRBV7-9 and TRBJ1-4, with 8 positions matching TRBD1. V shed 5 bases, J shed 5 bases, and the junction held 4 bases outside the gene matches. CDR1 and CDR2 from the germline V gene are SEHNR and FQNEAQ (reference sequence). The CDR3 extends over 14 amino acids.

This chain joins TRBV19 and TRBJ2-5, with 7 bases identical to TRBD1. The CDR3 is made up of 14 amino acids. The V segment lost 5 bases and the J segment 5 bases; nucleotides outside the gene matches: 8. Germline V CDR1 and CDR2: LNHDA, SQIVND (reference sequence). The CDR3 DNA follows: TGTGCCAGTAGTGAGACAGGGTTGGTTGAGACCCAGTACTTC. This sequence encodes CASSETGLVETQYF.

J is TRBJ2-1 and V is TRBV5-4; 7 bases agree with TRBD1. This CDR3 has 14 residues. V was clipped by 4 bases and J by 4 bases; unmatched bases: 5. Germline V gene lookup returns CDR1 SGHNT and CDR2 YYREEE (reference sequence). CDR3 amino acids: CASSRRDRYNEQFF. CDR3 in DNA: TGTGCCAGCAGCCGACGGGACAGATACAATGAGCAGTTCTTC.

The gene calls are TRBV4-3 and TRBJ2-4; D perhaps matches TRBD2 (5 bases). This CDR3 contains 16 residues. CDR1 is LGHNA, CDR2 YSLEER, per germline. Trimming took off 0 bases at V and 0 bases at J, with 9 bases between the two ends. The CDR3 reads CASSQDWELAKNIQYF. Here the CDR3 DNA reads TGCGCCAGCAGCCAAGATTGGGAGCTAGCCAAAAACATTCAGTACTTC.

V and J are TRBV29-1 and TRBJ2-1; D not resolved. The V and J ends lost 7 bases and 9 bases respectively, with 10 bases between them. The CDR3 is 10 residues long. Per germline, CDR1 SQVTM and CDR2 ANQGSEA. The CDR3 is CSAELGEQFF. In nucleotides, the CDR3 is TGCAGCGCCGAGCTTGGTGAGCAGTTCTTC.

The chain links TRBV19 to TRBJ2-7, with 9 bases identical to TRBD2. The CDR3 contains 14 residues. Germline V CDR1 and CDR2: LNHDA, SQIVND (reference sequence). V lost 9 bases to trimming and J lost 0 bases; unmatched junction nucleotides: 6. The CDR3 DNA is TGTGCCAGCCGACTAGCGGTGAGCTCCTACGAGCAGTACTTC. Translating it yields CASRLAVSSYEQYF.

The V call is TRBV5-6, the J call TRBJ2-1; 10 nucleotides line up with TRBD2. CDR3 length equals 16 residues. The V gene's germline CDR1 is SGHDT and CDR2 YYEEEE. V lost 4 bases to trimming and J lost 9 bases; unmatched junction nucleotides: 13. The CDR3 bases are TGTGCCAGCAGCCCTCTGACTAGCGGGCCCATGGGTGAGCAGTTCTTC. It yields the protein CASSPLTSGPMGEQFF.

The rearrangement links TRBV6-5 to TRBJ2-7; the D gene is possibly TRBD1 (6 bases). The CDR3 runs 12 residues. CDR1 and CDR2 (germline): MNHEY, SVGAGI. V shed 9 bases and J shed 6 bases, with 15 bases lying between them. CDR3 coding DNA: TGTGCCAGTACTCAGGGGTTTGGCGAGCAGTACTTC. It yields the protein CASTQGFGEQYF.

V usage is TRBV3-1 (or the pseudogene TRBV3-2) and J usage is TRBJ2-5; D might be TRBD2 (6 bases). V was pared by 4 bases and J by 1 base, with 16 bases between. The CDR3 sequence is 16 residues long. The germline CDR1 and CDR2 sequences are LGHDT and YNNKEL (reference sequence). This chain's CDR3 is CASSLQAGPLQETQYF. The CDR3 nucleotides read TGTGCCAGCAGCCTTCAAGCGGGCCCCCTCCAAGAGACCCAGTACTTC.

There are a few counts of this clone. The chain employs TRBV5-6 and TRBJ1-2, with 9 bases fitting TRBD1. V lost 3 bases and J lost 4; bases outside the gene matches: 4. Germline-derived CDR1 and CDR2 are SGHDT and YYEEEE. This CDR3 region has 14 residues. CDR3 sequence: CASSSIQGAYGYTF. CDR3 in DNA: TGTGCCAGCAGCTCGATACAGGGGGCCTATGGCTACACCTTC.

The CDR3 coding sequence is TGTGCCAGCTCACGAAGACAGAGCCGAGTCCAAGAGACCCAGTACTTC. It translates to CASSRRQSRVQETQYF. The chain links TRBV18 to TRBJ2-5; tentatively, D is TRBD1 (5 bases). The CDR3 sequence is 16 residues long. V dropped 4 bases and J dropped 1 base, with 16 bases sitting between them. Germline assignment: CDR1 KGHSH and CDR2 LQKENI.